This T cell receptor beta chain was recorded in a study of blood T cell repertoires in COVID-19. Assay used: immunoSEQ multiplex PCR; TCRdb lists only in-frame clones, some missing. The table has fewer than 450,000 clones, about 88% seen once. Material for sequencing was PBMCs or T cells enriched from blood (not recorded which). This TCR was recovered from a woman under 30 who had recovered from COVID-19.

CDR3 sequence (DNA): TGTGCCAGCAGTTACGGACAGGGGTCTAACTATGGCTACACCTTC. As protein: CASSYGQGSNYGYTF. The V gene is TRBV6-5, the J gene TRBJ1-2; 9 bases match TRBD1. Germline lookup yields CDR1 MNHEY and CDR2 SVGAGI. The CDR3 is made up of 15 amino acids. The V gene end was trimmed by 2 bases and the J gene end by 0 bases; junction bases not matched to a gene: 1.